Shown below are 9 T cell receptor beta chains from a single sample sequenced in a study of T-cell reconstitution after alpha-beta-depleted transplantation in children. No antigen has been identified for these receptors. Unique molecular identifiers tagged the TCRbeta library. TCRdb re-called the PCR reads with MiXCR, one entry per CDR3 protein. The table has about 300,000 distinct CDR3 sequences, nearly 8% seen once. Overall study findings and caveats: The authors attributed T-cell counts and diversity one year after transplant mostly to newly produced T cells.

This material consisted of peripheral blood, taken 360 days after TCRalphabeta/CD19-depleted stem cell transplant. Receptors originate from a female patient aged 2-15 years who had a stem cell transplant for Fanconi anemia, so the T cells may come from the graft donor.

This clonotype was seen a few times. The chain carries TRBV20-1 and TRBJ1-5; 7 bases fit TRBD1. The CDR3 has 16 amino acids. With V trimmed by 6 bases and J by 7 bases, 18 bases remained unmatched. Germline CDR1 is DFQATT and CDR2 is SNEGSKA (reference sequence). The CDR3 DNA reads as TGCAGTGCCCAAGGAACTACAGGGGTAGGGGGACAGCCCCAGCATTTT. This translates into CSAQGTTGVGGQPQHF.

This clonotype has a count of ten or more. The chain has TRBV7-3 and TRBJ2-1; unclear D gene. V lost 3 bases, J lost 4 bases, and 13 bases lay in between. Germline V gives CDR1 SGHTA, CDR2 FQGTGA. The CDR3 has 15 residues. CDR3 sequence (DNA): TGTGCCAGCAGCTTTTCTCAATCCGGTTACAATGAGCAGTTCTTC. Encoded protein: CASSFSQSGYNEQFF.

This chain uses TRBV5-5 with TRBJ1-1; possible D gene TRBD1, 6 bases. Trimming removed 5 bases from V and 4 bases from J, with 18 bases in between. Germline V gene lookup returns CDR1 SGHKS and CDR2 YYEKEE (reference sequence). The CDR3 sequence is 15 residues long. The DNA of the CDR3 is TGTGCCAGCAGTCCCAGTAGGGGGTCGCCCACTGAAGCTTTCTTT. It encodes CASSPSRGSPTEAFF.

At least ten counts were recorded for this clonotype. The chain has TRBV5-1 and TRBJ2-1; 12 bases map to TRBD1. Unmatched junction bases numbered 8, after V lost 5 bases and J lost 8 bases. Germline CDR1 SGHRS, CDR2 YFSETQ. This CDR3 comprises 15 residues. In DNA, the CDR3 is TGCGCCAGCAGGTCCGGGACAGGGGGCGAAGATGAGCAGTTCTTC. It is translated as CASRSGTGGEDEQFF.

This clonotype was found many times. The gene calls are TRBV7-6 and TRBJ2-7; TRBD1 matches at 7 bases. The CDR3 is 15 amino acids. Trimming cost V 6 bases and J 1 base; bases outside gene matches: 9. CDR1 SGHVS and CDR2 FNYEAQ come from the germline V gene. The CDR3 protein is CASSSTPGQSYEQYF. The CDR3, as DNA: TGTGCCAGCAGTTCCACACCGGGACAGTCCTACGAGCAGTACTTC.

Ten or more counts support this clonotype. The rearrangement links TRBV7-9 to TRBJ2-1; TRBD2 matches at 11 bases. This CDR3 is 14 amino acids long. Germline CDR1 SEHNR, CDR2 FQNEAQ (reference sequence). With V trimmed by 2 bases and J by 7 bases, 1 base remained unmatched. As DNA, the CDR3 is TGTGCCAGCAGCTTAATAGCGGGAGGGAATGAGCAGTTCTTC. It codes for CASSLIAGGNEQFF.

CDR3 residues: CASSHGTGYNQPQHF. CDR3 bases: TGTGCCAGCAGCCACGGGACAGGGTACAATCAGCCCCAGCATTTT. The J gene is TRBJ1-5, the V gene TRBV7-6; 9 positions agree with TRBD1. Trimming cost V 5 bases and J 3 bases; bases outside gene matches: 5. Per germline, CDR1 SGHVS and CDR2 FNYEAQ. The length of the CDR3 is 15 residues.

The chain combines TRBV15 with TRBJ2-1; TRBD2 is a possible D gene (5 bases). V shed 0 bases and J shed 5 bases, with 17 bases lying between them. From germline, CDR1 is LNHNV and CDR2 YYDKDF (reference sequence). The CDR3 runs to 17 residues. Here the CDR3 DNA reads TGTGCCACCAGCAGAGATATAGGACTTCCCATCGACAATGAGCAGTTCTTC. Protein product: CATSRDIGLPIDNEQFF.

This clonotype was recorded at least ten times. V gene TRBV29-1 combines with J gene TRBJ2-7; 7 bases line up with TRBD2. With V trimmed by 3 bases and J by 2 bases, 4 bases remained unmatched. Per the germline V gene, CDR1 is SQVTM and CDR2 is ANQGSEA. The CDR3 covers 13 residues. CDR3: CSVEGRGTYEQYF. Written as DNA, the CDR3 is TGCAGCGTTGAGGGGCGGGGGACCTACGAGCAGTACTTC.